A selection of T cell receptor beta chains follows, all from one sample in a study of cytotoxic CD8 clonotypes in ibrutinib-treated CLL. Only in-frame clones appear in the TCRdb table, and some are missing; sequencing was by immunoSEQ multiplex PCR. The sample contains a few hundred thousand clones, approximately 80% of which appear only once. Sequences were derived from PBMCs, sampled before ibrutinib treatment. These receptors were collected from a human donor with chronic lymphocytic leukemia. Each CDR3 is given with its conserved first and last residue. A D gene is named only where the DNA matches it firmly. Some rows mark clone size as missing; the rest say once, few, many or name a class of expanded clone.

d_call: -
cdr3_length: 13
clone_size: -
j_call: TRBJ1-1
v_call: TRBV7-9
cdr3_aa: CASSPQGHTEAFF
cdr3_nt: TGTGCCAGCAGTCCCCAGGGGCACACTGAAGCTTTCTTT

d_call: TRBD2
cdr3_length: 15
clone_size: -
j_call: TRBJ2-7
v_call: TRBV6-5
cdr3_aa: CASSSRLAGGYEQYF
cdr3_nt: TGTGCCAGCAGTTCACGACTAGCGGGAGGGTACGAGCAGTACTTC

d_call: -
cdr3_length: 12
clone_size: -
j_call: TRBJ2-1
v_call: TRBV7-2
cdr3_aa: CASRPRGNEQFF
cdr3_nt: TGTGCCAGCAGGCCCAGGGGCAATGAGCAGTTCTTC

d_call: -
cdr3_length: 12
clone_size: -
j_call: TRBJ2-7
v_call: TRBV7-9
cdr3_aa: CASSLVAYEQYF
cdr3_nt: TGTGCCAGCAGCCTAGTTGCCTACGAGCAGTACTTC

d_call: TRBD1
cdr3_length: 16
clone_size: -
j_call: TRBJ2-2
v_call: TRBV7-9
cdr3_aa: CASSSPDRGWTGELFF
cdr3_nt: TGTGCCAGCAGCTCCCCCGACAGGGGGTGGACCGGGGAGCTGTTTTTT

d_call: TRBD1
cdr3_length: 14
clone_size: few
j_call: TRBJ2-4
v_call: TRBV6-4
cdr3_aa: CASSEGTGGNIQYF
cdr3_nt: TGTGCCAGCAGTGAGGGGACAGGGGGAAACATTCAGTACTTC

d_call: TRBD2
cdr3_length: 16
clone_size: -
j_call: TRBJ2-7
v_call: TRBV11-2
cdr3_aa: CASSTLAGVLRPEQYF
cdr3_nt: TGTGCCAGCAGCACACTAGCGGGAGTGCTTCGACCCGAGCAGTACTTC

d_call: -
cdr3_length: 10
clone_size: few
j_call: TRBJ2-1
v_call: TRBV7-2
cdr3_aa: CASSSGEQFF
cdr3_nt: TGTGCCAGCAGCTCGGGTGAGCAGTTCTTC

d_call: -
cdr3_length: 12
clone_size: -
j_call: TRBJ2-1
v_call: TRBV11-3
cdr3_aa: CASGKVADEQFF
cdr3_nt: TGTGCCAGCGGTAAAGTTGCGGATGAGCAGTTCTTC

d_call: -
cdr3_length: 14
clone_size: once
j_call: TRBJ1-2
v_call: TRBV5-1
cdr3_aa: CASSLEPGNYGYTF
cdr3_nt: TGCGCCAGCAGCTTGGAACCGGGGAACTATGGCTACACCTTC

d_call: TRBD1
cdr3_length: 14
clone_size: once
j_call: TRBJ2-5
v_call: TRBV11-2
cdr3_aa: CASEPGGFVETQYF
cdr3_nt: TGTGCCAGTGAGCCAGGGGGCTTTGTGGAGACCCAGTACTTC

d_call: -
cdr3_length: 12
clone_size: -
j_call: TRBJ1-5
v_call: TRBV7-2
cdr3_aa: CASSFTGQPQHF
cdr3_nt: TGTGCCAGCAGCTTTACAGGACAGCCCCAGCATTTT

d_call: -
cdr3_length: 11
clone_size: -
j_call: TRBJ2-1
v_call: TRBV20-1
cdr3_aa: CSGRVYNEQFF
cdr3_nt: TGCAGTGGAAGGGTATACAATGAGCAGTTCTTC

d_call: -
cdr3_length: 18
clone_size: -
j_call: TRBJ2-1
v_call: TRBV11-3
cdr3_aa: CASSLTPGRLGGSNEQFF
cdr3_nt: TGTGCCAGCAGCTTAACTCCCGGCAGACTTGGGGGGTCCAATGAGCAGTTCTTC

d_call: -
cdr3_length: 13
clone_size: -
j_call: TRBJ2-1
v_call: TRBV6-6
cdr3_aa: CASSTTRQGEQFF
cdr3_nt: TGTGCCAGCAGTACGACCCGCCAGGGTGAGCAGTTCTTC

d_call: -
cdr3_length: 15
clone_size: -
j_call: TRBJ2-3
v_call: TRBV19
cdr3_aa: CASSPRARGGDTQYF
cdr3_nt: TGTGCCAGTAGTCCCCGGGCTAGGGGTGGCGATACGCAGTATTTT

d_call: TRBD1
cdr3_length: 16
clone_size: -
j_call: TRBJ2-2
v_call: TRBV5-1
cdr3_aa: CASSSGTGPNTGELFF
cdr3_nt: TGCGCCAGCAGCTCCGGGACAGGGCCCAACACCGGGGAGCTGTTTTTT

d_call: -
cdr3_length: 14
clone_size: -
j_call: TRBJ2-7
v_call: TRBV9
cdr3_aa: CASSVEREQAEQYF
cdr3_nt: TGTGCCAGCAGCGTAGAACGGGAACAGGCCGAGCAGTACTTC

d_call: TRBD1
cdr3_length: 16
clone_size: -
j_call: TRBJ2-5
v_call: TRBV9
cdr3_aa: CASSVGTGAYQETQYF
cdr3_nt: TGTGCCAGCAGCGTAGGGACAGGAGCGTACCAAGAGACCCAGTACTTC

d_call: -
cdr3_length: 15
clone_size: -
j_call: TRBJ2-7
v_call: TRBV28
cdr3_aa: CASSWTPGYSYEQYF
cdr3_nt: TGTGCCAGCAGTTGGACCCCAGGGTACTCCTACGAGCAGTACTTC

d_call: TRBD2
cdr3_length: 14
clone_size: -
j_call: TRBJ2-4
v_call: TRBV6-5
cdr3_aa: CASQLAGAKNIQYF
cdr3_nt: TGTGCCAGCCAGCTAGCGGGAGCCAAAAACATTCAGTACTTC

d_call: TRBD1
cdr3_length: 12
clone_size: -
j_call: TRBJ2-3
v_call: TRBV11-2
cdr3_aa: CASRGTAGTQYF
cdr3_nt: TGTGCCAGCAGGGGGACAGCCGGTACGCAGTATTTT

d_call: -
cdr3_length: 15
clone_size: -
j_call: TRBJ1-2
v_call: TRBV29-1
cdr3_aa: CSVEGTEFGLSGYTF
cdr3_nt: TGCAGCGTTGAAGGAACTGAGTTCGGGCTATCCGGCTACACCTTC

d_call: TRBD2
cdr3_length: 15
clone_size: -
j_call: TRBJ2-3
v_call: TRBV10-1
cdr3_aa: CASSKTSGQTDTQYF
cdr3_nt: TGCGCCAGCAGTAAAACTAGCGGACAAACAGATACGCAGTATTTT

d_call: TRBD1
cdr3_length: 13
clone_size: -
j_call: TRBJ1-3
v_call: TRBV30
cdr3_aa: CAWRDRAGNTIYF
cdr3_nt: TGTGCCTGGAGGGACAGGGCGGGAAACACCATATATTTT

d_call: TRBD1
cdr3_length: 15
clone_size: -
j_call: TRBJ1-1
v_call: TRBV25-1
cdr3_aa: CASLAARGRNTEAFF
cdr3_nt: TGTGCCAGCCTTGCGGCCAGGGGGCGAAACACTGAAGCTTTCTTT

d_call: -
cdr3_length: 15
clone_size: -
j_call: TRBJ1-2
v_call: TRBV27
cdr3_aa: CASSLGGPITYGYTF
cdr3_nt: TGTGCCAGCAGCCTGGGGGGGCCGATAACGTATGGCTACACCTTC

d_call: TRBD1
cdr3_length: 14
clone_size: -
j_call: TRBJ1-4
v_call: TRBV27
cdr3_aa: CASRERRTGQKLFF
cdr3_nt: TGTGCCAGCAGGGAGAGAAGGACAGGCCAAAAACTGTTTTTT

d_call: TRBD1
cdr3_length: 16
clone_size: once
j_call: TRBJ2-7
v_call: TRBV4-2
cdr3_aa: CASSEGGDRVFHEQYF
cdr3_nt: TGTGCCAGCAGCGAAGGCGGGGACAGGGTCTTCCACGAGCAGTACTTC

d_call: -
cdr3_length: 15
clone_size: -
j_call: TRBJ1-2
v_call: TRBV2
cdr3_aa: CASSEGPEMGYGYTF
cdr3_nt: TGTGCCAGCAGTGAAGGTCCCGAAATGGGCTATGGCTACACCTTC

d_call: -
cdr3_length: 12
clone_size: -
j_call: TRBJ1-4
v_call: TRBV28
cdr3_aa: CASSFWGEKLFF
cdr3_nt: TGTGCCAGCAGTTTCTGGGGTGAAAAACTGTTTTTT

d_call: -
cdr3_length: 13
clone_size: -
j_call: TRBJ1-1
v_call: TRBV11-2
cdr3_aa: CASSLDKGTEAFF
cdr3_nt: TGTGCCAGCAGCTTAGATAAGGGAACTGAAGCTTTCTTT

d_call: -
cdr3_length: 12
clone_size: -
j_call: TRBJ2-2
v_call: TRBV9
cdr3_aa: CAPRGDTGELFF
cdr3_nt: TGTGCCCCCAGGGGGGACACCGGGGAGCTGTTTTTT

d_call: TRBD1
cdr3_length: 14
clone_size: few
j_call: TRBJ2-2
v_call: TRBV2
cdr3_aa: CASCPQGATGELFF
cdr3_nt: TGTGCCAGCTGTCCACAGGGGGCTACCGGGGAGCTGTTTTTT

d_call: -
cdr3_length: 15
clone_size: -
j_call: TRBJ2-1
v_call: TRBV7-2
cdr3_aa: CASSPDLASVFEQFF
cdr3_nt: TGTGCCAGCAGCCCCGATCTAGCGTCGGTGTTTGAGCAGTTCTTC

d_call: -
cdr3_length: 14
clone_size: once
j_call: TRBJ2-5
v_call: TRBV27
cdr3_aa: CASSPYPQGETQYF
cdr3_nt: TGTGCCAGCAGTCCCTACCCACAGGGCGAGACCCAGTACTTC

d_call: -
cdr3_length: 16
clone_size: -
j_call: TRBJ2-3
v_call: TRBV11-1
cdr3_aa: CASSLGGRLSTDTQYF
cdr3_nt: TGTGCCAGCAGCTTAGGGGGACGACTAAGCACAGATACGCAGTATTTT

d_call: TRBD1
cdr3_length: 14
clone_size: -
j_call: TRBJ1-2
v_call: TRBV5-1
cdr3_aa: CASSQTTGSYGYTF
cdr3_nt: TGCGCCAGCAGCCAAACGACAGGGTCCTATGGCTACACCTTC

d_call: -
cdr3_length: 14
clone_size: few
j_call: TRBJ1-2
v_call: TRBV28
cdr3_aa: CASSSPAGNYGYTF
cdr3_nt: TGTGCCAGCAGTTCCCCGGCGGGAAACTATGGCTACACCTTC

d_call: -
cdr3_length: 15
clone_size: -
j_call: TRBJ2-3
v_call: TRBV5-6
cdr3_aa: CASSFGAFSTDTQYF
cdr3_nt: TGTGCCAGCAGCTTTGGTGCGTTCAGCACAGATACGCAGTATTTT

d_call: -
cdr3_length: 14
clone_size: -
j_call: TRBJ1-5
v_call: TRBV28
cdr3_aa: CASRYSLGHQPQHF
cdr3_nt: TGTGCCAGCAGGTATTCTCTTGGGCATCAGCCCCAGCATTTT

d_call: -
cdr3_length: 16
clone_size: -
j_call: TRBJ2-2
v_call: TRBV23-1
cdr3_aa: CASSQSAGFLSGELFF
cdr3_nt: TGCGCCAGCAGTCAATCGGCGGGATTTCTATCCGGGGAGCTGTTTTTT

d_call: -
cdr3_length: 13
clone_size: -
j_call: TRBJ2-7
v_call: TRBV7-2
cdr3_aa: CASSLDPAYEQYF
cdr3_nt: TGTGCCAGCAGCCTAGACCCGGCCTACGAGCAGTACTTC

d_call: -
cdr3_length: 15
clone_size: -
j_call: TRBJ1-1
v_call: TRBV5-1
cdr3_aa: CASSMGGRMSTEAFF
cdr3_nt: TGCGCCAGCAGCATGGGGGGGCGGATGTCCACTGAAGCTTTCTTT

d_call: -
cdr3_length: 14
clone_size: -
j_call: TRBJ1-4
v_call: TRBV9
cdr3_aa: CASGEWATNEKLFF
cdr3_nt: TGTGCCAGCGGGGAATGGGCAACTAATGAAAAACTGTTTTTT

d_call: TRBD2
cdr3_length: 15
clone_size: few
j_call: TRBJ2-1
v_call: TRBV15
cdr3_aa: CATSRDLAGQNEQFF
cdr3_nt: TGTGCCACCAGCAGAGACCTAGCGGGTCAGAATGAGCAGTTCTTC

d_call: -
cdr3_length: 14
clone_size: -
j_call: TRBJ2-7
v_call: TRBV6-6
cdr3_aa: CASTDGGRAYEQYF
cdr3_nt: TGTGCCAGCACCGACGGTGGGCGGGCCTACGAGCAGTACTTC

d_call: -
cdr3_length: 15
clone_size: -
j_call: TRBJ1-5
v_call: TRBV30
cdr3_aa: CAWSVDSYSNQPQHF
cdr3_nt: TGTGCCTGGAGTGTAGACAGTTATAGCAATCAGCCCCAGCATTTT